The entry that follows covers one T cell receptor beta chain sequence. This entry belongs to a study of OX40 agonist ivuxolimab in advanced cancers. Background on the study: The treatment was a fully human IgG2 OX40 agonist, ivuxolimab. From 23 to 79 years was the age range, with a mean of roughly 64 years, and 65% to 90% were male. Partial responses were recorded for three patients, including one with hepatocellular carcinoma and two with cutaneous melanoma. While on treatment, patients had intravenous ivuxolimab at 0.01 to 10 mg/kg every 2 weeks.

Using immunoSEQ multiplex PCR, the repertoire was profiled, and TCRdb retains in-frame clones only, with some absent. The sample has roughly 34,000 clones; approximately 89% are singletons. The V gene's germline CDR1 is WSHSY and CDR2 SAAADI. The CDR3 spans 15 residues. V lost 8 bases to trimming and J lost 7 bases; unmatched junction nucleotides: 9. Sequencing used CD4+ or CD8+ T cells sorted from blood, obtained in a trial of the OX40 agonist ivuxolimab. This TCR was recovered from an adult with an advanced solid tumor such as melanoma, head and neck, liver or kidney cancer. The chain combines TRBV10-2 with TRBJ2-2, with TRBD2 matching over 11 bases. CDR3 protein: CASEALAGAGGELFF. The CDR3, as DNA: TGCGCCAGCGAGGCACTAGCGGGAGCGGGCGGGGAGCTGTTTTTT.